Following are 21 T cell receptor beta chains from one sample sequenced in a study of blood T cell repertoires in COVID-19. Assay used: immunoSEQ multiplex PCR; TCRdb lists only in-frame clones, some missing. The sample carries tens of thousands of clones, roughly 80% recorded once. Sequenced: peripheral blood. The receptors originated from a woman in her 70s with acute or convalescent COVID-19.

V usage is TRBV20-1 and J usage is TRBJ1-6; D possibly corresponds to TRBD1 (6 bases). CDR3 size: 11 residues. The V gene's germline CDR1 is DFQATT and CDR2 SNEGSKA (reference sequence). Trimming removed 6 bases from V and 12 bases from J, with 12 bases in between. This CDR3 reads CSANQGLPLHF. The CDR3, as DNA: TGCAGTGCAAATCAGGGGCTACCCCTCCACTTT.

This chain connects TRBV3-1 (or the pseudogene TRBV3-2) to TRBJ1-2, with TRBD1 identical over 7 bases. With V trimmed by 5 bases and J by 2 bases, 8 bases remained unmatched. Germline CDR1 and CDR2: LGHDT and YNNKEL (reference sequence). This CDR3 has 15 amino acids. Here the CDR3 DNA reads TGTGCCAGCAGCGTACCGGGACAGTCCAACTATGGCTACACCTTC. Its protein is CASSVPGQSNYGYTF.

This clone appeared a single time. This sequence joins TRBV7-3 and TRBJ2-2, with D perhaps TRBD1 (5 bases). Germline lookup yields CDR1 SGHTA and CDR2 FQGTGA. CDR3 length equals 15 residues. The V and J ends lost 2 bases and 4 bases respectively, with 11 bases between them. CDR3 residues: CASSLSGRGTGELFF. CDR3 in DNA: TGTGCCAGCAGCTTATCGGGTAGGGGCACCGGGGAGCTGTTTTTT. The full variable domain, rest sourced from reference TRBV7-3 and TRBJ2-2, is GAGVSQTPSNKVTEKGKYVELRCDPISGHTALYWYRQSLGQGPEFLIYFQGTGAADDSGLPNDRFFAVRPEGSVSTLKIQRTERGDSAVYLCASSLSGRGTGELFFGEGSRLTVL.

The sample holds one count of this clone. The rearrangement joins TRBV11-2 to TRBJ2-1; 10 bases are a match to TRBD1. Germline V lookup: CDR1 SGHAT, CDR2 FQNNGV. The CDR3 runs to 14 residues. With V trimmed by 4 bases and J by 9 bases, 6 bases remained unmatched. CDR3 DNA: TGTGCCAGCAGCTCACAGGGACAGGGGACTGAGCAGTTCTTC. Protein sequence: CASSSQGQGTEQFF.

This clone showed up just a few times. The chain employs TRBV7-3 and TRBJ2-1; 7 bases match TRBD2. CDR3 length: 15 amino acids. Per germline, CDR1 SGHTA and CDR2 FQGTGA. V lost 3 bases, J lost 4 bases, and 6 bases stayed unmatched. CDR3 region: CASSFRGGTYNEQFF. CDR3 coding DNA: TGTGCCAGCAGCTTCCGCGGGGGTACTTACAATGAGCAGTTCTTC.

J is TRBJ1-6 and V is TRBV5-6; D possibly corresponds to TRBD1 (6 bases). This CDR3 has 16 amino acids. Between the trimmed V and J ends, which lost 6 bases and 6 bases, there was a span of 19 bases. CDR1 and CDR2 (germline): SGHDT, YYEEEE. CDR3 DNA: TGTGCCAGCAACCCTTCGACCGGGGGGCGTAATTCACCCCTCCACTTT. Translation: CASNPSTGGRNSPLHF.

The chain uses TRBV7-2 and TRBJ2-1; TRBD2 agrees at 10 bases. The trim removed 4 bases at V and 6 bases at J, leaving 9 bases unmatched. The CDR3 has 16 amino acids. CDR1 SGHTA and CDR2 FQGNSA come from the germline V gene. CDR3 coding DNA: TGTGCCAGCAGCTCACGGGGTAGCGGGGGGCTCAATGAGCAGTTCTTC. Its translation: CASSSRGSGGLNEQFF.

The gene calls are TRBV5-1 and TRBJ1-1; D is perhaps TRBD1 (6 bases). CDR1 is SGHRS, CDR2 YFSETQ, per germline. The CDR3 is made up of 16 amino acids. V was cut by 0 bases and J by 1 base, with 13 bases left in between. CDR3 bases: TGCGCCAGCAGCTTGGGGACAGATACTCGGAACACTGAAGCTTTCTTT. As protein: CASSLGTDTRNTEAFF.

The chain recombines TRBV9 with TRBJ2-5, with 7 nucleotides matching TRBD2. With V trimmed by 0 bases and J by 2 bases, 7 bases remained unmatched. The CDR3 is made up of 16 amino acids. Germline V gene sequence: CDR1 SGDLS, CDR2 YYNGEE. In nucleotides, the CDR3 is TGTGCCAGCAGCGTAGACTTGGCGGGGGAGCAAGAGACCCAGTACTTC. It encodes CASSVDLAGEQETQYF.

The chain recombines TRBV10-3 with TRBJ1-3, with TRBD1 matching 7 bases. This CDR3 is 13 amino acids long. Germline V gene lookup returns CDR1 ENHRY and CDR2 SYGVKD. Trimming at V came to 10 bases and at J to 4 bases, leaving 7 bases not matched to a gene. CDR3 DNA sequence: TGTGCCACTACCCAGGGGGTCGGAAACACCATATATTTT. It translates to CATTQGVGNTIYF.

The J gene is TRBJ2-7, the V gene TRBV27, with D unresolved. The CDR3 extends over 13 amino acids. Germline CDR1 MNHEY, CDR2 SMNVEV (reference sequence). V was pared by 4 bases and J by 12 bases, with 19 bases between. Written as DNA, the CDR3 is TGTGCCAGCAGTTCCACCGCCCCCCGGGTGGCGTACTTC. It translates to CASSSTAPRVAYF.

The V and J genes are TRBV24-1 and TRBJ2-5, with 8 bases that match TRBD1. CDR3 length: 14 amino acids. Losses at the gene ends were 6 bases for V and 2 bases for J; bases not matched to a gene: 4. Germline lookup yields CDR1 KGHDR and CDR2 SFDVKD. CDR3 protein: CATSFNRGQETQYF. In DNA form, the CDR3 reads TGTGCCACCAGTTTTAACAGGGGGCAAGAGACCCAGTACTTC.

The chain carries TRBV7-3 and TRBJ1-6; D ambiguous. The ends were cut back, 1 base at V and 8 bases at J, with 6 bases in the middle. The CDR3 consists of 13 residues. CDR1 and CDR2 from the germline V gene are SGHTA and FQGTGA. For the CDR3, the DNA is TGTGCCAGCAGCTTAATCGGGGATTCACCCCTCCACTTT. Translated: CASSLIGDSPLHF.

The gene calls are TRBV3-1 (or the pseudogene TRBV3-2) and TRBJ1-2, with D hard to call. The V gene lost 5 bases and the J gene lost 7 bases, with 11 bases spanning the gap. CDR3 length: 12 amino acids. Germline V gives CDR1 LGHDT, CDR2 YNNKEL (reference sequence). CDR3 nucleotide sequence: TGTGCCAGCAGCTGGGCACGATCTGGCTACACCTTC. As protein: CASSWARSGYTF.

The CDR3 here is CASTERGLYNEQFF. CDR3 coding DNA: TGTGCCAGCACGGAGCGGGGGCTATACAATGAGCAGTTCTTC. This chain links TRBV6-5 with TRBJ2-1, with TRBD2 identical over 8 bases. CDR3 length: 14 residues. Trimming took 7 bases from V and 4 from J; bases not matched to a gene: 6. The germline V gene has CDR1 MNHEY and CDR2 SVGAGI.

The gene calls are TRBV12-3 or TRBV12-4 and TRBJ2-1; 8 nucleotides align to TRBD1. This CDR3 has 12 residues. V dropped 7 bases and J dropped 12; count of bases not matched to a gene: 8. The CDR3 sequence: CASNKDRGSQFF. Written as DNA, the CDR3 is TGTGCCAGCAATAAAGACAGGGGCTCGCAGTTCTTC.

The CDR3 DNA reads TGTGCCAGCAGCGCCCGGGACAACGCTGGAAACACCATATATTTT. Protein sequence: CASSARDNAGNTIYF. The chain combines TRBV9 with TRBJ1-3; D possibly corresponds to TRBD1 (6 bases). CDR1 is SGDLS and CDR2 is YYNGEE in the germline V gene. CDR3 length equals 15 residues. Trimming stripped 3 bases from V and 2 bases from J, with 12 bases between.

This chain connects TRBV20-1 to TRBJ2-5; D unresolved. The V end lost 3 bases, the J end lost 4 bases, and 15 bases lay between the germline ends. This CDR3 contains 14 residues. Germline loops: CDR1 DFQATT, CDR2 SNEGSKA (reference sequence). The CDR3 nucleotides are TGCAGTGCTAGTCCCCCTCGGAGAGGAGAGACCCAGTACTTC. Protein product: CSASPPRRGETQYF.

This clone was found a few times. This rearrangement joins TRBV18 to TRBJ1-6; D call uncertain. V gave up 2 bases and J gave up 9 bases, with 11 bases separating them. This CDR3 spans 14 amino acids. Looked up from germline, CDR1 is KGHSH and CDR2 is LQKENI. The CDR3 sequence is CASSPTPTGSPLHF. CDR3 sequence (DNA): TGTGCCAGCTCACCAACGCCTACGGGTTCACCCCTCCACTTT. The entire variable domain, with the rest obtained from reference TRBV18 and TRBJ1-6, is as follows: NAGVMQNPRHLVRRRGQEARLRCSPMKGHSHVYWYRQLPEEGLKFMVYLQKENIIDESGMPKERFSAEFPKEGPSILRIQQVVRGDSAAYFCASSPTPTGSPLHFGNGTRLTVT.

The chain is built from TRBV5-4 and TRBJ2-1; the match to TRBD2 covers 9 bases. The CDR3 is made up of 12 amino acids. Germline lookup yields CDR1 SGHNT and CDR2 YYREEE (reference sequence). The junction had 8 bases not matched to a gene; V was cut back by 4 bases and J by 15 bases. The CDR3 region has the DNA TGTGCCAGCAGCCACGGGTGGGGACTAGCGTTCTTC. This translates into CASSHGWGLAFF.

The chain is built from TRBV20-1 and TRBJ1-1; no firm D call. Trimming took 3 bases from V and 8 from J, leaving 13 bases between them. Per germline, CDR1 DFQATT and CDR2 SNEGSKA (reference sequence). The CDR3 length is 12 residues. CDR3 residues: CSASKVPTEAFF. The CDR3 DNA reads TGCAGTGCTAGTAAGGTACCGACAGAAGCTTTCTTT.